Listed here are 26 T cell receptor beta chains from one sample, sequenced in a study of patients and donors after allogeneic stem cell transplantation. One entry per CDR3 protein results from TCRdb running MiXCR on the RT-PCR reads. The data show about 74,000 distinct CDR3 sequences, more than 25% seen once. Sequencing was carried out using blood, either unsorted or a sorted T cell fraction (not recorded which). The receptors originated from a human donor who was either an allogeneic HSCT recipient or a stem cell or donor lymphocyte infusion donor (not recorded which). It is not recorded whose cells these are; they may come from a transplant donor.

The sample holds many counts of this clonotype. The rearrangement uses TRBV20-1 and TRBJ1-5, with D perhaps matching TRBD1 (5 bases). Germline CDR1 DFQATT, CDR2 SNEGSKA (reference sequence). V was cut by 0 bases and J by 7 bases, with 10 bases left in between. The CDR3 contains 13 residues. In nucleotides, the CDR3 is TGCAGTGCTAGAGATGGGGGTACACAGCCCCAGCATTTT. Translation: CSARDGGTQPQHF.

This clonotype is a singleton in its sample. The CDR3, as DNA: TGTGCCAGCAGCGCCAAGTACGGGACTAGCGGGGGGGCGACAGATACGCAGTATTTT. Translating gives CASSAKYGTSGGATDTQYF. This sequence joins TRBV9 and TRBJ2-3, with 16 bases matching TRBD2. V dropped 3 bases and J dropped 3; count of bases not matched to a gene: 10. This CDR3 has 19 residues. Germline CDR1 reads SGDLS; CDR2 reads YYNGEE.

This clonotype was observed a handful of times. The rearrangement uses TRBV19 and TRBJ2-2; possible D gene TRBD1, 6 bases. V was clipped by 5 bases and J by 8 bases, with 12 bases between them. Germline V gene data show CDR1 as LNHDA and CDR2 as SQIVND (reference sequence). The CDR3 has 13 residues. The CDR3 bases are TGTGCCAGTAGTTCCTCGACAGGTGGGGAGCTGTTTTTT. This sequence encodes CASSSSTGGELFF. The whole variable domain, remainder taken from reference TRBV19 and TRBJ2-2, is DGGITQSPKYLFRKEGQNVTLSCEQNLNHDAMYWYRQDPGQGLRLIYYSQIVNDFQKGDIAEGYSVSREKKESFPLTVTSAQKNPTAFYLCASSSSTGGELFFGEGSRLTVL.

This clonotype was recorded a few times. The chain combines TRBV12-3 or TRBV12-4 with TRBJ2-7; D is unresolved. The CDR3 extends over 14 amino acids. The V and J ends lost 3 bases and 0 bases respectively, with 9 bases between them. DNA for the CDR3: TGTGCCAGCAGTTTTCACCGTAGCTCCTACGAGCAGTACTTC. Its translation is CASSFHRSSYEQYF.

This chain joins TRBV20-1 and TRBJ1-1, with D possibly being TRBD1 (6 bases). Between the trimmed V and J ends, which lost 4 bases and 1 base, there was a span of 13 bases. Germline CDR1 and CDR2: DFQATT and SNEGSKA (reference sequence). This CDR3 contains 14 residues. The CDR3 protein is CSATIRGWNTEAFF. Here the CDR3 DNA reads TGCAGTGCTACTATCAGGGGATGGAACACTGAAGCTTTCTTT.

This clonotype has a count of ten or more. The chain joins TRBV5-1 to TRBJ2-1, with D perhaps matching TRBD1 or TRBD2 (5 bases each). Per germline, CDR1 SGHRS and CDR2 YFSETQ. The CDR3 has 14 amino acids. Trimming took off 7 bases at V and 2 bases at J, with 13 bases between the two ends. The CDR3 DNA is TGCGCCAGCGCTCGGGACCCGGCCTACAATGAGCAGTTCTTC. It specifies CASARDPAYNEQFF.

The chain uses TRBV18 and TRBJ1-5; 8 positions agree with TRBD1. With V trimmed by 3 bases and J by 3 bases, 4 bases remained unmatched. The CDR3 totals 15 residues. In germline, CDR1 is KGHSH, CDR2 LQKENI. This CDR3 is CASSPGTGDNQPQHF. Here the CDR3 DNA reads TGTGCCAGCTCACCCGGGACAGGCGACAATCAGCCCCAGCATTTT.

This chain joins TRBV6-5 and TRBJ2-3; no reliable D call. Germline loops: CDR1 MNHEY, CDR2 SVGAGI. The CDR3 totals 13 residues. V gave up 9 bases and J gave up 4 bases, with 14 bases separating them. This CDR3 reads CASARAVPDTQYF. The CDR3 DNA sequence: TGTGCCAGTGCACGGGCCGTTCCAGATACGCAGTATTTT.

This rearrangement joins TRBV6-2 or TRBV6-3 to TRBJ2-7, with TRBD2 matching over 8 bases. CDR1 and CDR2 (germline): MNHEY, SVGEGT. There are 14 residues in the CDR3. V was clipped by 6 bases and J by 2 bases; unmatched bases: 6. CDR3 DNA sequence: TGTGCCAGCAGACCCAGCGGGAGCGCCTACGAGCAGTACTTC. It translates to CASRPSGSAYEQYF.

The chain employs TRBV6-2 or TRBV6-3 and TRBJ2-3; 12 nucleotides line up with TRBD2. The CDR3 extends over 17 amino acids. V shed 6 bases, J shed 2 bases, and the junction held 9 bases outside the gene matches. Germline V gene sequence: CDR1 MNHEY, CDR2 SVGEGT. The CDR3 reads CASSQWTSGKTTDTQYF. As DNA, the CDR3 is TGTGCCAGCAGCCAATGGACTAGCGGGAAGACCACAGATACGCAGTATTTT.

This clonotype appeared a few times. The gene calls are TRBV7-2 and TRBJ1-2, with D perhaps TRBD1 (6 bases). The V and J ends lost 1 base and 7 bases respectively, with 7 bases between them. The CDR3 spans 12 residues. Germline V CDR1 and CDR2: SGHTA, FQGNSA. CDR3 sequence: CASSLGQAGYTF. DNA of the CDR3: TGTGCCAGCAGCTTAGGACAGGCTGGCTACACCTTC.

J is TRBJ2-2 and V is TRBV20-1, with a tentative D call TRBD1 (6 bases). Deletions cut 5 bases from V and 3 bases from J, with 19 bases between. Germline CDR1 and CDR2: DFQATT and SNEGSKA (reference sequence). The CDR3 totals 16 residues. CDR3 in amino acids: CSAAVAFRGHTGELFF. CDR3 bases: TGCAGTGCTGCCGTGGCTTTCAGGGGACACACCGGGGAGCTGTTTTTT.

This clonotype appeared a few times. The rearrangement links TRBV7-8 to TRBJ2-2, with 7 bases identical to TRBD1. CDR1 is SGHVS and CDR2 is FQNEAQ in the germline V gene. V lost 5 bases to trimming and J lost 1 base; unmatched junction nucleotides: 10. The CDR3 is 17 residues long. The CDR3 DNA sequence: TGTGCCAGCAGCATAACCCTGGACAGGTTGAACACCGGGGAGCTGTTTTTT. It translates to CASSITLDRLNTGELFF.

The J gene is TRBJ2-7, the V gene TRBV3-1; 11 bases are a match to TRBD2. With 2 bases clipped from V and 4 bases from J, the junction kept 10 bases outside the gene matches. CDR1 and CDR2 (germline): LGHDT, YNNKEL (reference sequence). This CDR3 is 17 amino acids long. CDR3 coding DNA: TGTGCCAGCAGCCAACCCTTAGCGGGGGGGCTAAGTTACGAGCAGTACTTC. Translated, it gives CASSQPLAGGLSYEQYF.

The chain carries TRBV12-3 or TRBV12-4 and TRBJ1-2; a possible D gene is TRBD1 (6 bases). V lost 6 bases and J 0 bases, leaving 20 bases between the germline ends. CDR3 size: 17 residues. DNA for the CDR3: TGTGCCAGCAGCCCGTTAGGCAGGGGAATCCCTAACTATGGCTACACCTTC. The encoded protein is CASSPLGRGIPNYGYTF.

CDR3 coding DNA: TGTGCCAGCAGTCTAAGGGGTGGGGATAGCAATCAGCCCCAGCATTTT. Encoded protein: CASSLRGGDSNQPQHF. The genes are TRBV25-1 and TRBJ1-5; D perhaps matches TRBD1 (5 bases). Trimming stripped 5 bases from V and 0 bases from J, with 14 bases between. The germline CDR1 and CDR2 sequences are MGHDK and SYGVNS. The CDR3 consists of 16 residues.

This CDR3 is CASSVGRRNQPQHF. CDR3 bases: TGTGCCAGCAGTGTTGGACGCCGGAATCAGCCCCAGCATTTT. The chain is built from TRBV6-1 and TRBJ1-5; no clear D. The CDR3 runs 14 residues. The germline CDR1 and CDR2 sequences are MNHNS and SASEGT. The V gene lost 4 bases and the J gene lost 4 bases, with 11 bases spanning the gap.

The V and J genes are TRBV5-1 and TRBJ2-2; 7 positions match TRBD1. Trimming at V came to 4 bases and at J to 5 bases, leaving 8 bases not matched to a gene. The germline gives CDR1 SGHRS, CDR2 YFSETQ. The CDR3 is made up of 15 amino acids. This CDR3 reads CASSTGTVTTGELFF. The DNA for the CDR3 is TGCGCCAGCAGCACCGGGACAGTTACTACCGGGGAGCTGTTTTTT. Supplemented by reference TRBV5-1 and TRBJ2-2, the full variable domain reads KAGVTQTPRYLIKTRGQQVTLSCSPISGHRSVSWYQQTPGQGLQFLFEYFSETQRNKGNFPGRFSGRQFSNSRSEMNVSTLELGDSALYLCASSTGTVTTGELFFGEGSRLTVL.

This clonotype appeared a few times. The genes are TRBV6-1 and TRBJ2-7; TRBD1 agrees at 10 bases. Germline V gene lookup returns CDR1 MNHNS and CDR2 SASEGT. This CDR3 is built from 15 residues. After removal of 6 bases from V and 2 bases from J, the junction contained 7 bases not matched to a gene. The DNA of the CDR3 is TGTGCCAGCAGGGATGAGGGACAGGGGACCTACGAGCAGTACTTC. Protein sequence: CASRDEGQGTYEQYF.

The chain couples TRBV5-5 to TRBJ2-2; perhaps TRBD1 as D (5 bases). From germline, CDR1 is SGHKS and CDR2 YYEKEE (reference sequence). The CDR3 loop spans 14 amino acids. V lost 0 bases and J 7 bases, leaving 10 bases between the germline ends. CDR3 region: CASSLAWGSGELFF. In nucleotides, the CDR3 is TGTGCCAGCAGCTTGGCCTGGGGCAGCGGGGAGCTGTTTTTT.

This clonotype was recorded many times. This chain joins TRBV7-7 and TRBJ1-1; D ambiguous. The ends were cut back, 1 base at V and 0 bases at J, with 9 bases in the middle. Germline V gene sequence: CDR1 SSHAT, CDR2 FNYEAQ (reference sequence). The CDR3 consists of 15 residues. The CDR3 region is CASSLGEVLNTEAFF. For the CDR3, the DNA is TGTGCCAGCAGCTTAGGAGAGGTTTTGAACACTGAAGCTTTCTTT.

The sample holds a few counts of this clonotype. The chain joins TRBV4-1 to TRBJ1-1, with unresolved D. V lost 1 base, J lost 4 bases, and 19 bases lay in between. Germline lookup yields CDR1 MGHRA and CDR2 YSYEKL. The CDR3 length is 17 residues. This chain's CDR3 is CASSQATTLLPGTEAFF. The CDR3 nucleotides read TGCGCCAGCAGCCAAGCGACGACACTACTCCCGGGCACTGAAGCTTTCTTT.

The chain joins TRBV6-6 to TRBJ1-2; weak D call: TRBD1 (6 bases). V shed 7 bases and J shed 0 bases, with 12 bases lying between them. This CDR3 spans 14 amino acids. The germline gives CDR1 MNHNY, CDR2 SVGAGI (reference sequence). CDR3 loop: CASTQDSTNYGYTF. DNA for the CDR3: TGTGCCAGCACCCAGGACAGCACTAACTATGGCTACACCTTC.

This clonotype was detected only a few times. The rearrangement links TRBV5-1 to TRBJ1-1, with D possibly being TRBD1 (6 bases). Germline lookup yields CDR1 SGHRS and CDR2 YFSETQ. The CDR3 contains 15 residues. V lost 4 bases to trimming and J lost 1 base, with 14 bases between them. The chain's CDR3 is CASSLPTGQNTEAFF. The CDR3 region has the DNA TGCGCCAGCAGCCTTCCGACAGGACAGAACACTGAAGCTTTCTTT.

The chain links TRBV7-2 to TRBJ1-1, with a possible D match to TRBD1 (5 bases). The germline gives CDR1 SGHTA, CDR2 FQGNSA. This CDR3 has 15 residues. Trimming cost V 2 bases and J 1 base, with 11 bases left between them. CDR3 protein: CASSLMGVENTEAFF. Written as DNA, the CDR3 is TGTGCCAGCAGCTTAATGGGGGTGGAGAACACTGAAGCTTTCTTT.

This clonotype came up a few times. V is TRBV6-1 and J is TRBJ1-1; D unresolved. V was pared by 1 base and J by 4 bases, with 10 bases between. CDR1 is MNHNS and CDR2 is SASEGT in the germline V gene. The length of the CDR3 is 14 residues. CDR3 DNA: TGTGCCAGCAGTGAAGAAACCCGGGGCACTGAAGCTTTCTTT. It translates to CASSEETRGTEAFF.